These 20 T cell receptor beta chains were all obtained from the same sample, sequenced in a study of shared clonotypes between healthy human individuals (TCRdb year 2020). Library method: the immunoSEQ multiplex PCR assay. Here the immuneACCESS table is served through TCRdb, limited to in-frame sequences with V and J called. Missing clones are a known gap in these copies; in checked studies unresolved V genes cover under half, and the rest lacks a known reason. The sample table holds about 99,000 clones, of which around half were seen once. The ten largest account for around 15% of the sample. Material for sequencing was PBMCs. Source of these receptors: a woman between 40 and 55 years old in good health. Some clones in this sample may be carry-over from other donors' samples.

This clone was picked up many times. This rearrangement joins TRBV4-2 to TRBJ2-7, with D possibly being TRBD1 (5 bases). V was pared by 1 base and J by 6 bases, with 16 bases between. This CDR3 contains 15 residues. Germline V gene sequence: CDR1 LGHNA, CDR2 YNFKEQ. CDR3 bases: TGTGCCAGCAGCCAAGCACCCGGCAGGGTCGGCGAGCAGTACTTC. Its translation: CASSQAPGRVGEQYF.

The CDR3 here is CASSPNGADIQYF. The DNA of the CDR3 is TGTGCCAGCTCACCAAACGGCGCTGACATTCAGTACTTC. The V gene is TRBV18, the J gene TRBJ2-4, with D hard to call. Germline V lookup: CDR1 KGHSH, CDR2 LQKENI. Trimming pared 2 bases from V and 8 bases from J, leaving 10 bases between. CDR3 size: 13 residues.

This clone was observed at least ten times. Other DNA sequences in this specimen translate into the identical CDR3. The chain has TRBV29-1 and TRBJ2-1, with 13 bases matching TRBD2. Unmatched junction bases numbered 9, after V lost 0 bases and J lost 7 bases. Germline V gene sequence: CDR1 SQVTM, CDR2 ANQGSEA. The CDR3 length is 17 residues. CDR3 residues: CSVEDGGLAGISNEQFF. The CDR3, as DNA: TGCAGCGTTGAAGATGGGGGACTAGCGGGAATCTCTAATGAGCAGTTCTTC.

This clone was counted at least ten times. CDR3 sequence reads: CASSPDRNSYEQYF. The CDR3, as DNA: TGTGCCAGCAGCCCCGACAGGAACTCCTACGAGCAGTACTTC. The chain carries TRBV7-2 and TRBJ2-5; D may be TRBD1 (6 bases). The J call may be incorrect, as the DNA end agrees better with TRBJ2-7. The CDR3 has 14 residues. Germline V CDR1 and CDR2: SGHTA, FQGNSA.

This clone has ten or more counts. This chain uses TRBV5-1 with TRBJ2-7; D possibly corresponds to TRBD2 (6 bases). Germline V gene data show CDR1 as SGHRS and CDR2 as YFSETQ. V was cut by 4 bases and J by 5 bases, with 13 bases left in between. This CDR3 comprises 13 residues. The CDR3 DNA is TGCGCCAGCAGCCGTGGACTAATCGACGAGCAGTACTTC. Residues: CASSRGLIDEQYF.

This clone was observed a few times. CDR3 sequence (DNA): TGTGCCAGCAGCTTGGGGGCGAGGACCGGGTCCTACGAGCAGTACTTC. This translates into CASSLGARTGSYEQYF. The rearrangement joins TRBV5-4 to TRBJ2-7; D gene unclear. CDR1 SGHNT and CDR2 YYREEE come from the germline V gene (reference sequence). The CDR3 length is 16 residues. Trimming took off 0 bases at V and 1 base at J, with 14 bases between the two ends.

This clone came up once. The J gene is TRBJ2-1, the V gene TRBV7-6; 10 bases align to TRBD2. The CDR3 contains 16 residues. J gave up 5 bases and V 5 bases, and 9 bases lay outside the gene matches. CDR1 and CDR2 (germline): SGHVS, FNYEAQ. CDR3 residues: CASSDQWTSGDNEQFF. CDR3 nucleotides: TGTGCCAGCAGCGACCAGTGGACTAGCGGTGACAATGAGCAGTTCTTC.

The V gene is TRBV6-5, the J gene TRBJ2-4; maybe TRBD2 (5 bases). Germline V gene sequence: CDR1 MNHEY, CDR2 SVGAGI. Trimming removed 3 bases at V and 3 bases at J, with 12 bases between. CDR3 size: 15 residues. CDR3 DNA sequence: TGTGCCAGCAGTTATCTACGGGATGGCAAAAACATTCAGTACTTC. Encoded protein: CASSYLRDGKNIQYF.

This clone came up once. The rearrangement uses TRBV18 and TRBJ1-1; 7 bases are a match to TRBD1. Germline trimming cut 6 bases from V and 4 bases from J; bases unmatched to any gene: 5. This CDR3 contains 13 residues. Germline V gene data show CDR1 as KGHSH and CDR2 as LQKENI. CDR3 sequence (DNA): TGTGCCAGCTCCGAGTCAGGGGGCACTGAAGCTTTCTTT. It translates to CASSESGGTEAFF. Variable domain in full (rest from reference TRBV18 and TRBJ1-1): NAGVMQNPRHLVRRRGQEARLRCSPMKGHSHVYWYRQLPEEGLKFMVYLQKENIIDESGMPKERFSAEFPKEGPSILRIQQVVRGDSAAYFCASSESGGTEAFFGQGTRLTVV.

This clone was seen more than once but under ten times. The chain has TRBV4-1 and TRBJ2-7; D is unclear. Trimming left V 0 bases short and J 3 bases short, with 6 bases between. CDR1 is MGHRA, CDR2 YSYEKL, per germline. CDR3 length: 13 amino acids. The CDR3 is CASSQDGVYEQYF. For the CDR3, the DNA is TGCGCCAGCAGCCAAGACGGTGTCTACGAGCAGTACTTC.

In this sample, this clone turned up a few times. The chain has TRBV7-3 and TRBJ1-5; unclear D gene. Germline CDR1 reads SGHTA; CDR2 reads FQGTGA. V lost 1 base and J 8 bases, leaving 6 bases between the germline ends. This CDR3 region has 12 residues. DNA of the CDR3: TGTGCCAGCAGCTTAAGCTTCAAGCCCCAGCATTTT. This encodes CASSLSFKPQHF.

This clone was observed a few times. This chain joins TRBV19 and TRBJ2-2, with 8 bases matching TRBD2. Losses at the gene ends were 4 bases for V and 3 bases for J; bases not matched to a gene: 10. This CDR3 is built from 17 residues. Germline V gene data show CDR1 as LNHDA and CDR2 as SQIVND (reference sequence). CDR3: CASSTPLTSGYTGELFF. DNA for the CDR3: TGTGCCAGTAGTACCCCCCTCACTAGCGGATACACCGGGGAGCTGTTTTTT. Filled out from reference TRBV19 and TRBJ2-2, the complete variable domain reads DGGITQSPKYLFRKEGQNVTLSCEQNLNHDAMYWYRQDPGQGLRLIYYSQIVNDFQKGDIAEGYSVSREKKESFPLTVTSAQKNPTAFYLCASSTPLTSGYTGELFFGEGSRLTVL.

About this clone itself: This is likely an artifact of a read error, given a far larger clone one base away. The rearrangement joins TRBV30 to TRBJ1-4; TRBD1 might be the D (6 bases). This CDR3 has 16 amino acids. V was shortened by 2 bases and J by 13 bases, with 26 bases between the two germline ends. The germline CDR1 and CDR2 sequences are GTSNPN and SVGIG (reference sequence). The CDR3, as DNA: TGTGCCTGGAGTAGAGGGGGAGGTTTCGGAGAGGGGAGACTGTTTTTT. Its translation is CAWSRGGGFGEGRLFF.

As regards this clone: This sequence is one base from a far larger clone and is likely a read error. The chain couples TRBV15 to TRBJ1-1, with D tentatively TRBD1 (6 bases). CDR1 and CDR2 (germline): LNHNV, YYDKDF (reference sequence). Trimming cost V 0 bases and J 4 bases, with 9 bases left between them. CDR3 length equals 14 residues. The CDR3 loop is CATSRDLGGTEAFF. Here the CDR3 DNA reads TGTGCCACCAGCAGAGATCTAGGGGGCACTGAAGCTTTCTTT.

Regarding this clone: A much larger clone lies a single base off, so this may be a read error. The genes are TRBV13 and TRBJ2-3, with TRBD2 matching 10 bases. CDR1 and CDR2 from the germline V gene are PRHDT and FYEKMQ (reference sequence). This CDR3 is built from 15 residues. CDR3 nucleotide sequence: TGTGCCAGCAGCTCTCTAGCGGGAGAACAAGATACGCGGTATTTT. Its protein product is CASSSLAGEQDTRYF.

The V gene is TRBV5-1, the J gene TRBJ1-1; 8 nucleotides match TRBD1. Per germline, CDR1 SGHRS and CDR2 YFSETQ. The CDR3 is 15 residues long. V gave up 5 bases and J gave up 7 bases; unmatched junction bases: 13. The CDR3 DNA follows: TGCGCCAGCAGTGACCCCAGCAGGGGGCGCGGTGAAGCTTTCTTT. Protein: CASSDPSRGRGEAFF.

The chain recombines TRBV13 with TRBJ2-7; D is ambiguous. Looked up from germline, CDR1 is PRHDT and CDR2 is FYEKMQ (reference sequence). CDR3 size: 12 residues. Trimming took 2 bases from V and 1 from J, leaving 3 bases between them. The CDR3 loop reads CASSLWSYEQYF. As DNA, the CDR3 is TGTGCCAGCAGCTTATGGTCCTACGAGCAGTACTTC.

The rearrangement links TRBV6-4 to TRBJ2-7; 8 bases line up with TRBD2. This CDR3 has 15 residues. V lost 5 bases and J lost 2; bases outside the gene matches: 8. Germline V gene data show CDR1 as MRHNA and CDR2 as SNTAGT. CDR3 sequence (DNA): TGTGCCAGCAGTCGCCAAGCGGGAGAGCCCTACGAGCAGTACTTC. It specifies CASSRQAGEPYEQYF.

In its sample, this clone was seen many times. The chain couples TRBV7-2 to TRBJ2-1; D is ambiguous. V shed 3 bases and J shed 12 bases, with 12 bases lying between them. CDR3 length: 12 amino acids. In germline, CDR1 is SGHTA, CDR2 FQGNSA. As DNA, the CDR3 is TGTGCCAGCAGCTTCCCAGAAAGACTGCAGTTCTTC. Translated: CASSFPERLQFF.

With respect to this clone: Within the sample, other DNA sequences also encode this same CDR3. The chain joins TRBV5-6 to TRBJ2-6; no reliable D call. Germline values: CDR1 SGHDT, CDR2 YYEEEE. V lost 0 bases to trimming and J lost 0 bases, with 4 bases between them. This CDR3 is 15 amino acids long. CDR3 in amino acids: CASSLGVSGANVLTF. CDR3 bases: TGTGCCAGCAGCTTGGGTGTCTCTGGGGCCAACGTCCTGACTTTC.